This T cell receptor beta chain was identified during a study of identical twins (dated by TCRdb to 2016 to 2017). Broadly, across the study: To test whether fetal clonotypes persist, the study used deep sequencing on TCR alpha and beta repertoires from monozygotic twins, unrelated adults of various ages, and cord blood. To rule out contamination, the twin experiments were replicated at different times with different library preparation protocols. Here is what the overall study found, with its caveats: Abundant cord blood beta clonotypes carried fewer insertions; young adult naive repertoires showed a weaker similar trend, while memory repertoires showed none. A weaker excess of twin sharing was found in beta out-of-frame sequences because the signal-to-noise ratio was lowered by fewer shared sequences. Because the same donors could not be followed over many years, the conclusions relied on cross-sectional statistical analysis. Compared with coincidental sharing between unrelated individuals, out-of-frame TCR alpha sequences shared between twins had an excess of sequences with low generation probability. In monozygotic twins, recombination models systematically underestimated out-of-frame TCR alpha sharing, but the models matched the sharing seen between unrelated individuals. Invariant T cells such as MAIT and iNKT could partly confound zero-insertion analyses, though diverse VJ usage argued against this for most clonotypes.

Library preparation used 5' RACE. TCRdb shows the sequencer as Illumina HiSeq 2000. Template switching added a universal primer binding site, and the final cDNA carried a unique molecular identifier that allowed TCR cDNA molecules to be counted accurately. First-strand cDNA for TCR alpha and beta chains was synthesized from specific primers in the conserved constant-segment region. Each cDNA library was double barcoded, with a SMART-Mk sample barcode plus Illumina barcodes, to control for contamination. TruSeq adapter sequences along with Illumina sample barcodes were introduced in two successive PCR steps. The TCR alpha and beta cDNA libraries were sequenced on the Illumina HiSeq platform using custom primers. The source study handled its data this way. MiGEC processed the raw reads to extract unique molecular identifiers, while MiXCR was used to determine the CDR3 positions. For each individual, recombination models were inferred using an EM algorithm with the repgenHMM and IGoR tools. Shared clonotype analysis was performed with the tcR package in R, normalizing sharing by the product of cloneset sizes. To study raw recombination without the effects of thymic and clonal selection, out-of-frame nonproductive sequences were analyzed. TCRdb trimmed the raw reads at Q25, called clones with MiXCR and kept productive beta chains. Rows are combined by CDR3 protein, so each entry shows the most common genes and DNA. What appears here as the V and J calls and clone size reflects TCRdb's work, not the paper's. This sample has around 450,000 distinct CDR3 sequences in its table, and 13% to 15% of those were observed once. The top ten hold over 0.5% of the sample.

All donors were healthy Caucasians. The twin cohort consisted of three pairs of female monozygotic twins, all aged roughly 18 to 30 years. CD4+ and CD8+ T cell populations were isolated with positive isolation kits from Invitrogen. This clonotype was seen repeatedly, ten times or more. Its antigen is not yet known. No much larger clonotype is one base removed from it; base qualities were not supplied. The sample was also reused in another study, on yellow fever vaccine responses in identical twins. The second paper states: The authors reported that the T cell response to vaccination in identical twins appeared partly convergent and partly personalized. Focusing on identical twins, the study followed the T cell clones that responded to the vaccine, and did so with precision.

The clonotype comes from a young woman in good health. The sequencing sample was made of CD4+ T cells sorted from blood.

The nucleotide sequence is given as TGCAGTGCTAGAGGAGAATTAGCCAAAAACATTCAGTACTTC. Its protein product is CSARGELAKNIQYF. Recombination connected TRBV20-1 to TRBJ2-4; too little of a D gene remains to name it. The CDR3 starts with the cysteine, ends with the phenylalanine, and has 14 residues. The kept DNA is CDR3 alone, 42 bases in frame from the first base. The V and J ends are trimmed by 1 base and 0 bases, leaving 7 bases between them. CDR1 and CDR2, per the germline V gene (reference sequence), are DFQATT and SNEGSKA.